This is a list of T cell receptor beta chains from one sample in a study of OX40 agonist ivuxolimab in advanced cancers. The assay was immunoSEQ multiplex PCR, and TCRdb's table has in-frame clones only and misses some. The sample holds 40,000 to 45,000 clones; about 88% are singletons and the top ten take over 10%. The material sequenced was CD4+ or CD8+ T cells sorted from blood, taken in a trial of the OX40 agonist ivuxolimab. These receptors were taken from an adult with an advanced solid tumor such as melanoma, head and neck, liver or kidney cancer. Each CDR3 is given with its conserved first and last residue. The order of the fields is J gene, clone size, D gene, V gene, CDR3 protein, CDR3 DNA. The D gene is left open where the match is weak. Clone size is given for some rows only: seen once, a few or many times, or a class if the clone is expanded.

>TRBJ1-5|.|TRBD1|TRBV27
CASSQAWTGEEPQHF
TGTGCCAGCAGCCAAGCGTGGACAGGGGAAGAGCCCCAGCATTTT
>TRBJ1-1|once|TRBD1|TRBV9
CASSVGTGEYTEAFF
TGTGCCAGCAGCGTAGGGACAGGGGAGTACACTGAAGCTTTCTTT
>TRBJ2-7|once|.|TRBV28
CASSPHRVTPRDEQYF
TGTGCCAGCAGTCCCCACAGGGTTACCCCCAGGGACGAGCAGTACTTC
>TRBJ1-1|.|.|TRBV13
CASSHGFPENTEAFF
TGTGCCAGCAGTCATGGATTTCCCGAGAACACTGAAGCTTTCTTT
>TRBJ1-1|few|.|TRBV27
CASSLGGITEAFF
TGTGCCAGCAGTTTGGGGGGGATCACTGAAGCTTTCTTT
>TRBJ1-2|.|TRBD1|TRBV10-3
CAISESTGGGYTF
TGTGCCATCAGTGAGTCGACAGGGGGCGGCTACACCTTC
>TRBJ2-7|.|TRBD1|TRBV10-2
CASSERTGTGEQYF
TGCGCCAGCAGTGAGAGGACAGGGACTGGCGAGCAGTACTTC
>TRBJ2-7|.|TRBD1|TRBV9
CASSRQGDHEQYF
TGTGCCAGCAGCCGACAGGGGGACCACGAGCAGTACTTC
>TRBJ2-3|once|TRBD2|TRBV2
CASKIRLAGVYTDTQYF
TGTGCCAGCAAGATCAGACTAGCGGGGGTCTACACAGATACGCAGTATTTT
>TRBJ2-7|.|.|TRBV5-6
CASGSYEQYF
TGTGCCAGCGGATCCTACGAGCAGTACTTC
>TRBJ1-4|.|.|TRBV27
CASSLDGREKLFF
TGTGCCAGCAGTTTAGACGGCAGGGAAAAACTGTTTTTT
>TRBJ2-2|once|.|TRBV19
CASRTGPGELFF
TGTGCCAGTAGGACAGGTCCCGGGGAGCTGTTTTTT
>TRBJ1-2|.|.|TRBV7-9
CASRGPTNYGYTF
TGTGCCAGCCGGGGACCGACTAACTATGGCTACACCTTC
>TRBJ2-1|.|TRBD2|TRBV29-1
CSDQIAGENEQFF
TGCAGCGACCAAATAGCGGGAGAGAATGAGCAGTTCTTC
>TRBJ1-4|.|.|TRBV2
CASRYRKLSTNEKLFF
TGTGCCAGCAGGTACAGGAAGCTTTCTACTAATGAAAAACTGTTTTTT
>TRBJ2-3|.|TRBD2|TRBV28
CASSLKTSGTDTQYF
TGTGCCAGCAGTTTAAAGACTAGCGGCACAGATACGCAGTATTTT
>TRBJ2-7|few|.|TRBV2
CASSEIGTQSYEQYF
TGTGCCAGCAGTGAAATCGGGACCCAGTCCTACGAGCAGTACTTC
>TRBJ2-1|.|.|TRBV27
CASRASSYNEQFF
TGTGCCAGCAGAGCGAGCTCCTACAATGAGCAGTTCTTC
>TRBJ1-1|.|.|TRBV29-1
CSGGRVGPNTEAFF
TGCAGCGGGGGGCGGGTTGGTCCGAACACTGAAGCTTTCTTT
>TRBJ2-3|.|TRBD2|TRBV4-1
CASSHGAGTTNTDTQYF
TGCGCCAGCAGCCATGGAGCCGGGACTACCAACACAGATACGCAGTATTTT
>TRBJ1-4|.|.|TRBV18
CASSSGEKLFF
TGTGCCAGCTCAAGTGGGGAAAAACTGTTTTTT
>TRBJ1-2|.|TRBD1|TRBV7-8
CASSWTGFYGYTF
TGTGCCAGCAGCTGGACAGGGTTTTATGGCTACACCTTC
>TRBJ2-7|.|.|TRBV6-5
CASSPDGYEQYF
TGTGCCAGCAGCCCCGACGGCTACGAGCAGTACTTC
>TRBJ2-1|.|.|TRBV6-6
CASMPLSSYNEQFF
TGTGCCAGCATGCCACTTAGCTCCTACAATGAGCAGTTCTTC
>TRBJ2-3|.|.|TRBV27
CASSSWGDTQYF
TGTGCCAGCTCCTCCTGGGGGGATACGCAGTATTTT
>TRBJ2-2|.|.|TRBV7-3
CASSFYTGELFF
TGTGCCAGCAGCTTTTACACCGGGGAGCTGTTTTTT
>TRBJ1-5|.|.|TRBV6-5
CASSLRQDSNQPQHF
TGTGCCAGCAGCCTCCGACAGGATAGCAATCAGCCCCAGCATTTT
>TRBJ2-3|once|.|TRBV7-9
CASSLERVSTDTQYF
TGTGCCAGCAGCTTAGAGCGGGTCTCCACAGATACGCAGTATTTT
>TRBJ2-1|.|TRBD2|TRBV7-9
CASSDTSGTSGSSYNEQFF
TGTGCCAGCAGCGACACCTCCGGGACTAGCGGGAGTTCCTACAATGAGCAGTTCTTC
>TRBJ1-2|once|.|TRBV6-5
CASSYGREVYGYTF
TGTGCCAGCAGTTACGGGAGGGAAGTCTATGGCTACACCTTC
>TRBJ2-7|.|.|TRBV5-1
CASSLRGRDEQYF
TGCGCCAGCAGCTTGAGGGGGAGGGACGAGCAGTACTTC
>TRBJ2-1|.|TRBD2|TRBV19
CASSSGLAAFSYNEQFF
TGTGCCAGTAGTAGTGGACTAGCGGCCTTCTCCTACAATGAGCAGTTCTTC
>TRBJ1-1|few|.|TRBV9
CASGTLNEAFF
TGTGCCAGCGGGACTCTAAATGAAGCTTTCTTT
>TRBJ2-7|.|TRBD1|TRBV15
CATAGDRGYEQYF
TGTGCCACCGCTGGAGACAGGGGATACGAGCAGTACTTC
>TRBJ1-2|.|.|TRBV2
CASSEQVSANYGYTF
TGTGCCAGCAGTGAACAGGTCTCAGCTAACTATGGCTACACCTTC
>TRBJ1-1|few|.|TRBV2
CASIRSRLEAFF
TGTGCCAGCATTCGGAGTCGTCTTGAAGCTTTCTTT
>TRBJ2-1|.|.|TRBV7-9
CASSLGYLVSYNEQFF
TGTGCCAGCAGCTTAGGGTACCTGGTCTCCTACAATGAGCAGTTCTTC
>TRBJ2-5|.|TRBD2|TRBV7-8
CASSLARVDGGEYQETQYF
TGTGCCAGCAGCTTAGCGCGAGTGGACGGGGGGGAGTACCAAGAGACCCAGTACTTC
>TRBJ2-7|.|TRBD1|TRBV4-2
CASSPTGGRDEQYF
TGTGCCAGCAGCCCAACAGGGGGCCGGGACGAGCAGTACTTC
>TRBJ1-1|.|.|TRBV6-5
CASSYVAYYTEAFF
TGTGCCAGCAGTTACGTTGCTTATTACACTGAAGCTTTCTTT
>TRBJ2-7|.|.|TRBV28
CASSLQVAYEQYF
TGTGCCAGCAGTTTACAGGTGGCCTACGAGCAGTACTTC
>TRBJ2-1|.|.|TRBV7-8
CASSYSFGDEQFF
TGTGCCAGCAGCTATTCTTTTGGAGATGAGCAGTTCTTC